This T cell receptor (beta chain) was identified during a study of CD8 T cells in Susac syndrome. The multiple sclerosis controls, all treatment-naive patients, had relapsing-remitting disease that was stable or active. After extraction with the RNeasy kit, about 0.45 to 1 ug of the RNA was reverse transcribed using random hexamers. TCRdb re-derived calls from the immunoSEQ multiplex PCR reads in MiXCR, one entry per CDR3 protein. The sample holds hundreds of thousands of distinct CDR3 sequences; roughly 85% are singletons and the top ten take roughly 0.22%. The CDR3 runs 15 residues. V was pared by 4 bases and J by 4 bases, with 6 bases of the junction left unmatched. Germline assignment: CDR1 LGHNA and CDR2 YSLEER.

The chain links TRBV4-3 to TRBJ2-5, with 10 positions matching TRBD2. The source of this sequence is a human donor with multiple sclerosis. The source material was CD8+ T cells from PBMCs. CDR3 in amino acids: CASSLSSGSGETQYF. The CDR3 nucleotides read TGCGCCAGCAGCCTTTCTAGCGGGAGCGGAGAGACCCAGTACTTC.